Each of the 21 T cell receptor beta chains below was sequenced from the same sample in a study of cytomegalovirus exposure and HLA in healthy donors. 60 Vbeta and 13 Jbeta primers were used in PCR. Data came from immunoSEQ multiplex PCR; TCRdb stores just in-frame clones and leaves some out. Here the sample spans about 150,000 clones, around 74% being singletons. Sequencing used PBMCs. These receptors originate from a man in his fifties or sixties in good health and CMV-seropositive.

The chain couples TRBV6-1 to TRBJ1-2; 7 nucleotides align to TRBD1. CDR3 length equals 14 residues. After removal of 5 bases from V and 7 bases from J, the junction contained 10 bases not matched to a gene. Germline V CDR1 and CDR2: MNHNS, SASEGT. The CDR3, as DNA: TGTGCCAGCAGTAACGGAGGGGGCGTTTTTGGCTACACCTTC. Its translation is CASSNGGGVFGYTF.

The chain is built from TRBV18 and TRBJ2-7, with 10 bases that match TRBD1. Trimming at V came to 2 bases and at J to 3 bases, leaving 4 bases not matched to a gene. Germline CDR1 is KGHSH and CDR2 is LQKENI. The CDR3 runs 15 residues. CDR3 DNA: TGTGCCAGCTCACCAAGGACAGGGGGTTTCTACGAGCAGTACTTC. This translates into CASSPRTGGFYEQYF.

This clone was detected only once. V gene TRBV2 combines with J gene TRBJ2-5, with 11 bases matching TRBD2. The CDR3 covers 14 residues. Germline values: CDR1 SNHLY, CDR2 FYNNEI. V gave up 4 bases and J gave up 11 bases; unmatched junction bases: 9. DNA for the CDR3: TGTGCCAGCAGTGCGAGACTAGCGGGGAACAAGCAGTACTTC. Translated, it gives CASSARLAGNKQYF.

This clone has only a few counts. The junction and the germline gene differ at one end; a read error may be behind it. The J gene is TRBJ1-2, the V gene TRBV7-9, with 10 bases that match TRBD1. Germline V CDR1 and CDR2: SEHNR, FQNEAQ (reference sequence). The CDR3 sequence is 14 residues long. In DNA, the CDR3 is TGTTCCAGCAGCCTGGGACAGGGGAACTATGGCTACACCTTC. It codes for CSSSLGQGNYGYTF. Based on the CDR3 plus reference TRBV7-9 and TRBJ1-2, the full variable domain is DTGVSQNPRHKITKRGQNVTFRCDPISEHNRLYWYRQTLGQGPEFLTYFQNEAQLEKSRLLSDRFSAERPKGSFSTLEIQRTEQGDSAMYLCSSSLGQGNYGYTFGSGTRLTVV.

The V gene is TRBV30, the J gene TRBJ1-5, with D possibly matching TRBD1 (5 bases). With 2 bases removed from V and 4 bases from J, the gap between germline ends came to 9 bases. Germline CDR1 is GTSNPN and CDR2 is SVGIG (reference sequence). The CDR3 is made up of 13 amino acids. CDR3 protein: CAWSKGANQPQHF. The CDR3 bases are TGTGCCTGGAGTAAAGGGGCAAATCAGCCCCAGCATTTT. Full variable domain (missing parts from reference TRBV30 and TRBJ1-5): SQTIHQWPATLVQPVGSPLSLECTVEGTSNPNLYWYRQAAGRGLQLLFYSVGIGQISSEVPQNLSASRPQDRQFILSSKKLLLSDSGFYLCAWSKGANQPQHFGDGTRLSIL.

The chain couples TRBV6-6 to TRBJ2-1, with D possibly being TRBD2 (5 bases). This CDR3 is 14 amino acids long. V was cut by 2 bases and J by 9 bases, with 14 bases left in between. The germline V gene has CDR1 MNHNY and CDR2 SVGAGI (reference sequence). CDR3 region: CASSYDYTNGEQFF. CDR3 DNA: TGTGCCAGCAGTTACGACTATACAAATGGTGAGCAGTTCTTC.

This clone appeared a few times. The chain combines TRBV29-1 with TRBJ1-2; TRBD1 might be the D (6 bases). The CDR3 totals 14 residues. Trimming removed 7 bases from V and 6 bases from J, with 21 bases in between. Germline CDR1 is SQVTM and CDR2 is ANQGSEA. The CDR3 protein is CSATKLTGFDGYTF. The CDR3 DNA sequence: TGCAGCGCTACAAAACTAACAGGGTTCGATGGCTACACCTTC.

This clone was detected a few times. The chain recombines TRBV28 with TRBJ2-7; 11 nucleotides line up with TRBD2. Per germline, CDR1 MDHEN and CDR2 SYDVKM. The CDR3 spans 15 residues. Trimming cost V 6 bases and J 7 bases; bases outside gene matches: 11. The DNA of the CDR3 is TGTGCCAGCAGCTTAAGGACTAGCGGGTACTATGAGCAGTACTTC. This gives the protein CASSLRTSGYYEQYF.

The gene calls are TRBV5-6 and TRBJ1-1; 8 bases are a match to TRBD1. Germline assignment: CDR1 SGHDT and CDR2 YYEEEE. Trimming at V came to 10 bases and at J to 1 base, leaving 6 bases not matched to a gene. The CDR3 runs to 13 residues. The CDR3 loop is CACRDRKNTEAFF. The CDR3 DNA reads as TGTGCCTGCCGGGACAGGAAGAACACTGAAGCTTTCTTT.

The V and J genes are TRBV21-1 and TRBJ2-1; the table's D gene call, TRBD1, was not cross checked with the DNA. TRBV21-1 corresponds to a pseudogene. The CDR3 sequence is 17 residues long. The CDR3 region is CASSKGQEFDSYNEQFF. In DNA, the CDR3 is TGTGCCAGCAGCAAAGGGCAGGAATTCGACTCCTACAATGAGCAGTTCTTC.

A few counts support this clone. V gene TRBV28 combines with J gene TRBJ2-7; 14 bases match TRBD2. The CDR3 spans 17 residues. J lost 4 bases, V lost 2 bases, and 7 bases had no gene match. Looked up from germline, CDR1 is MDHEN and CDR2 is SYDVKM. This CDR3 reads CASSLGGLAGVNYEQYF. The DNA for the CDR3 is TGTGCCAGCAGTTTAGGGGGACTAGCGGGAGTGAATTACGAGCAGTACTTC.

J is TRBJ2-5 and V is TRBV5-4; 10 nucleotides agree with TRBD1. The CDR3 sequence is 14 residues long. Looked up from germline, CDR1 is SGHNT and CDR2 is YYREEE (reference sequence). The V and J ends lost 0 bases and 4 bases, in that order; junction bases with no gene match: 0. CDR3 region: CASSLGQGAETQYF. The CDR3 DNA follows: TGTGCCAGCAGCTTGGGACAGGGGGCAGAGACCCAGTACTTC.

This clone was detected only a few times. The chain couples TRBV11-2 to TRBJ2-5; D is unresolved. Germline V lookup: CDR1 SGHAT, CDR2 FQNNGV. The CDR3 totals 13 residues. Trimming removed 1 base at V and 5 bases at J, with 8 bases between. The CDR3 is CASSLAESETQYF. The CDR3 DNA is TGTGCCAGCAGCTTAGCGGAGTCCGAGACCCAGTACTTC.

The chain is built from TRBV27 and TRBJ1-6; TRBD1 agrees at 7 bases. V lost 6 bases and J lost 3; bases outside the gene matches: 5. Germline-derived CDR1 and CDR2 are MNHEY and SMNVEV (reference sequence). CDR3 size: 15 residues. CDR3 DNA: TGTGCCAGCAGGACAGGGACCGTCTATAATTCACCCCTCCACTTT. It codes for CASRTGTVYNSPLHF.

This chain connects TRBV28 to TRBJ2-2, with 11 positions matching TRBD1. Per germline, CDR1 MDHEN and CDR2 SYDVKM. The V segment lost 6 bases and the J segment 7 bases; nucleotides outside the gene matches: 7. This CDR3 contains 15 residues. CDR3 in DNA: TGTGCCAGCAGCCGCGGGACAGGGGGAGGCGGGGAGCTGTTTTTT. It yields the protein CASSRGTGGGGELFF.

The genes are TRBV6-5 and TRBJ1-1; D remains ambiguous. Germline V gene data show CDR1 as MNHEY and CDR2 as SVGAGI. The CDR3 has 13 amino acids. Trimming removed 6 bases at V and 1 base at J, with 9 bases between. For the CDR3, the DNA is TGTGCCAGCAGCTTCCCGGGGAACACTGAAGCTTTCTTT. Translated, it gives CASSFPGNTEAFF.

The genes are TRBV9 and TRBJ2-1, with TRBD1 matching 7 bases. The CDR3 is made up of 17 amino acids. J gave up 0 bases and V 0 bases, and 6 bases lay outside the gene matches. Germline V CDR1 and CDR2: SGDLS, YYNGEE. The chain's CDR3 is CASSVGTGVSSYNEQFF. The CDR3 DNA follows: TGTGCCAGCAGCGTAGGAACAGGGGTAAGCTCCTACAATGAGCAGTTCTTC.

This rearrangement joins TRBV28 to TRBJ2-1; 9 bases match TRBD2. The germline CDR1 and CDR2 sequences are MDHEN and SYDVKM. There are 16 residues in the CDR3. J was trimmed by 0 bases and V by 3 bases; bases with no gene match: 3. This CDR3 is CASSFYSGSSYNEQFF. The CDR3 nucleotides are TGTGCCAGCAGTTTTTATAGCGGGAGCTCCTACAATGAGCAGTTCTTC.

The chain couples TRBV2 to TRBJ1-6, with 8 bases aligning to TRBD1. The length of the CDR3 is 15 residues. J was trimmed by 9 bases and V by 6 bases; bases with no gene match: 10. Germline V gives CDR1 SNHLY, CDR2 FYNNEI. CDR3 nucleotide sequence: TGTGCCAGCAGGACCTTTCCGGGACAGGCTTCACCCCTCCACTTT. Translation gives CASRTFPGQASPLHF.

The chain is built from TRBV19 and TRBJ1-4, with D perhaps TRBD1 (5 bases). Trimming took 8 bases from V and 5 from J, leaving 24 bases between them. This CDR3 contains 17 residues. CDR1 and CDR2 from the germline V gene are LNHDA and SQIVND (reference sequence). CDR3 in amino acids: CASHYDPAGLKNEKLFF. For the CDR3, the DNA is TGTGCCAGTCACTACGATCCTGCGGGACTGAAGAATGAAAAACTGTTTTTT.

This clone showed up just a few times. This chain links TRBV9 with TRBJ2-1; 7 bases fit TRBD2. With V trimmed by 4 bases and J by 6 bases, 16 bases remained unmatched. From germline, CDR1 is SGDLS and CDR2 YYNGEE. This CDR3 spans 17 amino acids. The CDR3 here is CASSPQLHSGISNEQFF. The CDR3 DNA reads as TGTGCCAGCAGCCCCCAACTACACAGCGGGATAAGCAATGAGCAGTTCTTC.